The present entry profiles one T cell receptor beta chain with its context. Its target is unknown. A read error may produce the germline difference seen at one junction end. Reverse transcription of about 500 ng total RNA with a constant-region primer produced TCR beta cDNA. Sequencing libraries for TCR beta derived from three nested multiplex PCR rounds that used slightly modified ARM-PCR. TRBV1-TRBV30 forward primers paired with a C-beta reverse primer were used in the first two PCR rounds, which ran about 11 cycles each. From the multiplex PCR reads, TCRdb called clonotypes with MiXCR, one entry per CDR3 protein. The repertoire holds 330,000 or so distinct CDR3 sequences, less than 70% seen once, with roughly 6% in the top ten. Per the germline V gene, CDR1 is SQVTM and CDR2 is ANQGSEA. The CDR3 has 15 residues. This entry is derived from a study of tumor-infiltrating lymphocytes in primary liver carcinoma.

General study results and limits: Among the pair types, tumor region pairs showed more overlap than tumor-adjacent and tumor-blood pairs.

Blood RNA came from unsorted whole blood; germline DNA was also extracted. This clonotype was sampled from a man aged 35 to 55 with primary liver carcinoma and hepatitis B virus infection. The sample was peripheral blood. This chain uses TRBV29-1 with TRBJ2-3; D unclear. Here the CDR3 DNA reads TGCAGCATTGAGGCCGCCCCGCGGAGCACAGATACGCAGTATTTT. The encoded protein is CSIEAAPRSTDTQYF.